This T cell receptor (beta chain) is from a study of cytomegalovirus exposure and HLA in healthy donors (dated by TCRdb to between 2016 and 2019). Regarding the research as a whole: In an earlier analysis of fewer than 750 of the donors, approximately 260 Gb of sequence data and 117 million unique TCR beta sequences from roughly 200 million T cells were reported. Around 300 gigabases of sequencing data and approximately 84 million unique TCR sequences were included in an early release covering 500 to 750 HLA-typed donors. Among the roughly 400 genotyped donors, approximately 77% belonged to the genetic ancestry cluster associated with self-reported Caucasian donors. The aim of the study was to test whether cataloging public T cell receptors could identify signatures of past pathogen exposure. The study profiled the T cell repertoires of about 720 subjects by immunosequencing and related them to cytomegalovirus serostatus. A separate validation cohort of more than 100 different subjects was used in addition to the 666-subject first cohort. High-throughput TCR immunosequencing, statistical association of individual TCRs with disease status, and machine learning were combined to predict cytomegalovirus infection status. A later analysis re-examined previously published TCR beta repertoires from around 670 donors and added high-resolution HLA genotyping to investigate patterns of TCR occurrence. In the later analysis, no new phenotypic data were used to find candidate immune exposures; instead, reliance was placed on TCR beta sequences and their occurrence across donors. An earlier analysis of several hundred of the donors applied high-throughput TCR beta sequencing to assess whether each TCR beta V gene segment acted as functional or pseudogenic. Donor age, sex, ethnicity and CMV serostatus were collected together with the repertoire data. Genome-wide SNP genotypes for about three fifths of the roughly 670 donors were used in a later genetic analysis, which treated that subset as a discovery cohort. Every discovery cohort repertoire had been produced on one sequencing platform. HLA typing covered class I and class II loci at four-digit resolution. Typing coverage varied by locus: roughly 629-630 donors for A, B, C, DRB1 and DQB1; approximately 500 for DQA1; about 600 for DPA1; around 450 for DPB1. Because of strong linkage in the cohort, a few DR-DQ haplotypes were treated as single units for association and clustering. Across approximately 420 genotyped donors of the cohort, an average of 235,054 unique TCR beta nucleotide sequences per donor were sequenced, and roughly 18% of those sequences were non-productive. Overall study outcomes, separate from this receptor: The presence/absence analyses assumed that sequencing depth was roughly uniform across donors, and that assumption may not be true. In a later analysis, most CMV-associated TCR beta chains were found to appear HLA-restricted, with HLA associations seemingly driven largely by CMV exposure. Compared with equally common non-associated chains, HLA-associated TCR beta chains in a later analysis were more clonally expanded and had lower generation probabilities. In a later analysis, TCR association rates were found to vary across HLA loci, with the most associated TCRs seen for DRB1 alleles and the fewest for HLA-C alleles. According to a later genetic analysis, donors in an Asian-associated ancestry cluster had fewer N-insertions in productive TCRs than the roughly 670-donor mean. The cohort was sequenced for TCR beta chains only, and without alpha or paired-chain data the features that could be detected were limited. HLA typing was unavailable for some donors at each locus, so association tests used only the typed subset. Immune exposure information for the cohort was limited to CMV serostatus. Because counts were too low, about 18 rarely observed V segments, including chromosome 9 orphons, were excluded from the earlier analysis of several hundred of the donors. A further reported finding was that TCR beta sequences accurately predicted the HLA-A and HLA-B alleles for most subjects in the first cohort. In vitro tests confirmed that three of the cytomegalovirus-associated TCR beta chains recognize cytomegalovirus antigens. Most TCR sequences were seen in very few donors, while some public TCRs were found in many individuals. In an earlier analysis of about 550 of the donors, most TCR beta V segments were observed in productive rearrangements about 87% or about 30% of the time, broadly matching IMGT annotations. Several of the top co-occurrence clusters appeared to be linked to parvovirus B19, influenza, CMV and Epstein-Barr virus, according to a later analysis. V-gene and J-gene trimming of TCR beta chains was associated with a missense DCLRE1C variant in a later genetic analysis, and the association was replicated in an independent cohort. A later analysis associated 17,000 or so TCR beta sequences with specific HLA alleles at a false discovery rate of 0.05. Correlated functional status among segregating V segments might reflect linkage disequilibrium, but an unknown experimental factor could not be ruled out. A total of around 150 TCR beta chains were listed by the study as associated with cytomegalovirus. In both the original and validation cohorts, the classifier was reported to diagnose cytomegalovirus status with high specificity and sensitivity. The authors suggested that the approach could potentially be generalized to other disease states and immunological phenotypes. Because the 87-base-pair reads could not distinguish some IMGT-functional V segments, including TRBV6-2 and TRBV6-3, those segments were excluded. A cluster of highly shared sequence variants was judged likely to represent a technical artifact of the sequencing pipeline. Strong co-occurrence of HLA alleles, especially DR and DQ, made assigning TCR associations to individual alleles difficult.

The cohort comprised 666 healthy bone marrow donors. All cohort members were sampled while nominally healthy, although unrecorded immune exposures were likely present. The donor tested CMV seronegative, placing the donor among the 350 or so seronegative members of the cohort. A peripheral blood sample was provided by each donor, and peripheral blood mononuclear cells were used for TCR beta sequencing. Genomic DNA extraction from the blood cell samples was performed with the Qiagen DNeasy Blood Extraction Kit. The CDR3 spans 15 residues, from the cysteine through the phenylalanine. This entry keeps only the CDR3 DNA: 45 bases, framed from base 1. From a lookup of the germline V gene (reference sequence), CDR1 and CDR2 are LNHNV and YYDKDF. V sheds 2 bases and J sheds 2 bases, leaving 13 bases between their ends. Concerning this clone: Its specific antigen is unknown. It has no much larger one-base neighbor in the sample; base qualities were not kept.

Libraries were built with the immunoSEQ multiplex PCR assay. For the multiplex PCR, a mixture combining 60 forward primers for TCR Vbeta segments and 13 reverse primers for TCR Jbeta segments was used. Amplification of the CDR3 region of rearranged TCR beta genes was performed with a multiplex PCR assay on genomic DNA. Amplified TCR beta libraries were sequenced as 87-base-pair reads on the Illumina HiSeq System. The authors' analysis ran thus. In a later analysis, some 80 million unique TCR beta chains were counted across the 500 to 850 repertoires, and approximately 11 million of these chains were shared by at least two donors. A nearest-neighbor algorithm error-corrected the raw reads and collapsed the reads into unique sequences, merging closely related sequences to remove PCR and sequencing errors. To assign V, D and J gene segments, CDR3 sequences were aligned to IMGT reference sequences. For a sequence to be retained, a match of at least six nucleotides was required to both a V gene segment and a J gene segment. A rearrangement counted as productive if the CDR3 had no stop codons and remained in frame with V and J, and every other rearrangement counted as non-productive. Following IMGT convention, CDR3 was defined as the stretch from the second conserved V-encoded cysteine up to the conserved J-encoded phenylalanine. In an earlier analysis of approximately 590 of the donors, sequences lacking an unambiguous match to a single V gene segment were excluded. An earlier analysis of 450 to 650 of the donors called V segments functional above 56.7% productive rearrangements and segregating when the between-donor standard deviation exceeded 5%. To diagnose cytomegalovirus status from the catalog of TCR beta chain sequences, a statistical classification framework was built. In a later analysis, V and J genes were assigned by comparing TCR nucleotide sequences against IMGT/GENE-DB human TR gene sequences. A later analysis assigned CDR3 sequences and most-parsimonious VDJ recombination scenarios with the TCRdist pipeline. A later analysis defined each TCR beta chain by its CDR3 amino acid sequence plus V-gene family, and excluded reads lacking a unique V-gene family. As a way to deal with suspected cross-contamination and a sequencing artifact, a later analysis dropped 500 to 700 nucleotide sequences that were highly shared and had low generation probability. A later analysis calculated a clonal expansion index for each public chain from normalized within-repertoire ranks of inferred template counts. A later analysis computed generation probabilities with a VDJ recombination model fitted to out-of-frame rearrangements, and checked the results against IGoR. A later analysis scored TCR-TCR, TCR-HLA and TCR-CMV co-occurrence with hypergeometric tests, applying a repertoire-size bias correction to TCR pairs. False discovery rates were estimated in a later analysis by permuting HLA or CMV assignments 20 times. A later analysis grouped co-occurring TCRs with DBSCAN, adding TCRdist sequence similarity when clustering within HLA-allele-positive subsets. Repertoires with fewer than 30,000 or more than 120,000 public chains, plus five repertoires with anomalous nucleotide sharing, were excluded from co-occurrence clustering. Entries here come from immuneACCESS through TCRdb and include only in-frame sequences with V and J called. Some clones fail to appear in such tables; in the studies checked, an unresolved V gene covers under half of the shortfall, and the cause of the remainder is unknown. V, J and clone size are taken as reported in that table, and D and trimming were inferred from the DNA itself. For this sample there are some 180,000 clones; 82% appear just once. The ten largest account for approximately 1.4% of the sample.

The material sequenced was PBMCs. The sequence was collected from a man in his forties in good health and CMV-seronegative. This sequence uses TRBV15 and TRBJ2-7; possibly the D gene is TRBD1, per 5 matching bases. At the DNA level, the sequence is TGTGCCACCAGCAGATCATCTACAGGAGCCTACGAGCAGTACTTC. Translated, this is CATSRSSTGAYEQYF.